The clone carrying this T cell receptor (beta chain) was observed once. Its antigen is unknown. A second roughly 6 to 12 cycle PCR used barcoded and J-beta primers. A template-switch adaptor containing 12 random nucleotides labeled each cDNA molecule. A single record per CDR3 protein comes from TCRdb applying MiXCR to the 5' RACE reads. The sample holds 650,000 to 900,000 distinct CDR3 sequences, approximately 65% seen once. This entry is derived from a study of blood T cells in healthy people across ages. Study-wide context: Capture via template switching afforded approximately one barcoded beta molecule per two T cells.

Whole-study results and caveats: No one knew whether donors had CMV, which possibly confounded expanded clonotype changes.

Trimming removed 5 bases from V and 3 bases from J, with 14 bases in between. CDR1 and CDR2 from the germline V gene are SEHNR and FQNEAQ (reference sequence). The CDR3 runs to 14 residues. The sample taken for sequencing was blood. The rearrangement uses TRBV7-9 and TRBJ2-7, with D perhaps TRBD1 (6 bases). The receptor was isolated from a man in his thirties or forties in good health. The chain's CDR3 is CASSQRTEYYEQYF. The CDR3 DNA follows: TGTGCCAGCAGCCAACGGACAGAGTACTACGAGCAGTACTTC. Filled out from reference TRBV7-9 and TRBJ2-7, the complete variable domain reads DTGVSQNPRHKITKRGQNVTFRCDPISEHNRLYWYRQTLGQGPEFLTYFQNEAQLEKSRLLSDRFSAERPKGSFSTLEIQRTEQGDSAMYLCASSQRTEYYEQYFGPGTRLTVT.